Listed below are T cell receptor beta chains from one sample, sequenced in a study of human T cells and chemical hapten exposure. One entry per CDR3 protein, called by TCRdb with MiXCR from the RACE reads. The sample lists some 350,000 distinct CDR3 sequences, roughly 6.3% occurring once. This sample comprised whole blood, obtained in connection with sensitization to the hapten diphenylcyclopropenone (DPC). The receptors shown here come from a woman aged 18-29 years with alopecia areata. Some clones in this sample may be carry-over from other donors' samples. The CDR3 runs from the conserved cysteine through the conserved F or W. Each record gives: CDR3 DNA, CDR3 protein, J gene, D gene, V gene, clone size. D genes are given only for firm matches. The size entry is marked missing in some rows and otherwise reads once, few, many or a size class.

cdr3_nt: TGCGCCAGCAGCCAAGATCCCTTGTACCAGCCCCAGCATTTT
cdr3_aa: CASSQDPLYQPQHF
j_call: TRBJ1-5
d_call: NA
v_call: TRBV4-3
clone_size: many

cdr3_nt: TGTGCCAGCACTCATCCTCTCCGGGACACAAAAGAGACCCAGTACTTC
cdr3_aa: CASTHPLRDTKETQYF
j_call: TRBJ2-5
d_call: NA
v_call: TRBV12-3/TRBV12-4
clone_size: few

cdr3_nt: TGCAGCGTTGAAGATCTTCGGCTAAAAAGCACAGATACGCAGTATTTT
cdr3_aa: CSVEDLRLKSTDTQYF
j_call: TRBJ2-3
d_call: NA
v_call: TRBV29-1
clone_size: few

cdr3_nt: TGTGCCAGCAGCATTAGCGGGGGGAGGATAGAGACCCAGTACTTC
cdr3_aa: CASSISGGRIETQYF
j_call: TRBJ2-5
d_call: TRBD2
v_call: TRBV7-8
clone_size: many

cdr3_nt: TGTGCCAGCAGAACTAGCGGGGGGACTTCCTACAAGCAGTACTTC
cdr3_aa: CASRTSGGTSYKQYF
j_call: TRBJ2-7
d_call: TRBD2
v_call: TRBV6-5
clone_size: NA

cdr3_nt: TGTGCCAGCAGCCCGTCCTGGCGGGGTGACGGCACAGATACGCAGTATTTT
cdr3_aa: CASSPSWRGDGTDTQYF
j_call: TRBJ2-3
d_call: NA
v_call: TRBV4-2
clone_size: NA

cdr3_nt: TGTGCCAGCTCACCAGGGGCGAGCACTGAAGCTTTCTTT
cdr3_aa: CASSPGASTEAFF
j_call: TRBJ1-1
d_call: NA
v_call: TRBV18
clone_size: few

cdr3_nt: TGTGCCAGCAGCTCAAGCAACCCAGGGAGTCCCTACGAGCAGTACTTC
cdr3_aa: CASSSSNPGSPYEQYF
j_call: TRBJ2-7
d_call: NA
v_call: TRBV28
clone_size: few

cdr3_nt: TGCGCCAGCAGCCCCAGGTTGGCCGACGAGCAGTACTTC
cdr3_aa: CASSPRLADEQYF
j_call: TRBJ2-7
d_call: NA
v_call: TRBV4-3
clone_size: few

cdr3_nt: TGTGCCAGCAGTCCCCGAGCGGGAGGGGCAGCAGATACGCAGTATTTT
cdr3_aa: CASSPRAGGAADTQYF
j_call: TRBJ2-3
d_call: TRBD2
v_call: TRBV7-8
clone_size: few

cdr3_nt: TGCGCCAGCAGCTTGGTCGGTTCGGGACAGGGAGATGGGGAGCTGTTTTTT
cdr3_aa: CASSLVGSGQGDGELFF
j_call: TRBJ2-2
d_call: TRBD1
v_call: TRBV5-1
clone_size: few